This T cell receptor (beta chain) was captured by sequencing in a study of long-term antiretroviral therapy in people with HIV. Survey level was the resolution at which the v3.0 immunoSEQ assay ran. The table came from immunoSEQ multiplex PCR; TCRdb's copy has only in-frame clones and leaves some out. Of some 25,000 clones in the sample, over 70% were seen once. The germline gives CDR1 KGHSH, CDR2 LQKENI. The ends lost 3 bases at V and 10 bases at J; junction bases unmatched: 5. The CDR3 sequence is 13 residues long. The chain links TRBV18 to TRBJ2-1; 8 bases fit TRBD2. This receptor was identified in a man aged 25 to 40 with HIV. Material: unsorted PBMCs, obtained around 4.3 years after starting antiretroviral therapy. CDR3: CASSPGGGSEQFF. As DNA, the CDR3 is TGTGCCAGCTCACCCGGGGGGGGTAGCGAGCAGTTCTTC.